This TCR beta chain was identified in a study of shared clonotypes between healthy human individuals. Notes on the study in general: Approximately 5% of naive CD4 clonotypes were shared across a handful of donors.

The CDR3 has 14 residues. The V end was cut by 0 bases, the J end by 2 bases, with 10 bases between. Germline values: CDR1 SQVTM, CDR2 ANQGSEA. Assay execution proceeded at the deep level. As handled by the study authors: Filtering differed because ImmunoSEQ produced junction-only sequences that carried no quality scores. Sequencing was performed with immunoSEQ multiplex PCR; in TCRdb, only in-frame clones are kept and a portion is missing. Clone size and V and J calls were adopted from that table, with D and trimming inferred from the DNA. The sample has about 2.3 million clones, 85% to 95% seen once; the top ten hold 0.35% to 0.45%. The authors divided CD4+ cells into CD45RA+ naive and CD45RA-negative memory subsets. Remarks on this clone: Its antigen is unidentified.

Sequencing was carried out using naive CD4+ T cells from PBMCs. Described subset: CD45RA+ positively selected. V and J are TRBV29-1 and TRBJ2-5, with no clear D. This TCR was recovered from a man between 18 and 35 years old in good health. Some clones in this sample may be carry-over from other donors' samples. The CDR3 is CSVEDYGRQETQYF. CDR3 nucleotides: TGCAGCGTTGAAGATTACGGCAGACAAGAGACCCAGTACTTC.